Following are 5 T cell receptor beta chains from one sample sequenced in a study of Ad26.COV2.S vaccination and SARS-CoV-2 variants. Treatment here: some 20 received Ad26.COV2.S at low or high dose, single or two shots; about 5 received placebo; per-sample allocation not given. Sampling occurred on day 63 after the first vaccine or placebo injection. Measured with immunoSEQ multiplex PCR; TCRdb has only the in-frame clones, and not every one. The sample carries fewer than 400,000 clones, 85% recorded once. Sequences were derived from peripheral blood, sampled in a trial of Ad26.COV2.S vaccine versus placebo. All receptors come from a person between 18 and 65 years old who received the Ad26.COV2.S COVID-19 vaccine or a placebo.

This chain links TRBV9 with TRBJ2-7; D unclear. CDR1 is SGDLS, CDR2 YYNGEE, per germline. The V end was cut by 0 bases, the J end by 1 base, with 11 bases between. The CDR3 is made up of 15 amino acids. CDR3 residues: CASSVDHSPSYEQYF. CDR3 DNA sequence: TGTGCCAGCAGCGTAGATCACAGCCCTTCCTACGAGCAGTACTTC.

The V call is TRBV7-8, the J call TRBJ1-4; D gene unclear. Germline CDR1 is SGHVS and CDR2 is FQNEAQ. The germline V and J ends were trimmed by 2 bases and 0 bases, with 13 bases remaining between them. CDR3 length: 17 residues. The CDR3 here is CASSLSEAAATNEKLFF. CDR3 DNA: TGTGCCAGCAGCTTAAGTGAGGCGGCCGCAACTAATGAAAAACTGTTTTTT.

In DNA form, the CDR3 reads TGCGCCAGCAGCCCCTTAGTGAGCGGGGCTAGCACAGATACGCAGTATTTT. Translation gives CASSPLVSGASTDTQYF. The J gene is TRBJ2-3, the V gene TRBV5-1; 7 bases align to TRBD2. V was clipped by 4 bases and J by 0 bases; unmatched bases: 11. CDR3 length equals 17 residues. Looked up from germline, CDR1 is SGHRS and CDR2 is YFSETQ.

This clone was seen more than once but under ten times. This rearrangement joins TRBV10-3 to TRBJ1-2; no clear D gene. CDR3 size: 14 residues. CDR1 and CDR2 from the germline V gene are ENHRY and SYGVKD. Trimming took 3 bases from V and 2 from J, leaving 10 bases between them. In DNA form, the CDR3 reads TGTGCCATCAGTGAACCGGGTACGAACTATGGCTACACCTTC. This encodes CAISEPGTNYGYTF.

The V and J genes are TRBV5-4 and TRBJ2-2; 8 nucleotides match TRBD1. CDR3 length equals 16 residues. V shed 0 bases and J 6 bases; nucleotides not matched to a gene: 7. Germline values: CDR1 SGHNT, CDR2 YYREEE (reference sequence). This chain's CDR3 is CASSLVGQGFAGELFF. For the CDR3, the DNA is TGTGCCAGCAGCTTGGTCGGACAGGGATTCGCCGGGGAGCTGTTTTTT.